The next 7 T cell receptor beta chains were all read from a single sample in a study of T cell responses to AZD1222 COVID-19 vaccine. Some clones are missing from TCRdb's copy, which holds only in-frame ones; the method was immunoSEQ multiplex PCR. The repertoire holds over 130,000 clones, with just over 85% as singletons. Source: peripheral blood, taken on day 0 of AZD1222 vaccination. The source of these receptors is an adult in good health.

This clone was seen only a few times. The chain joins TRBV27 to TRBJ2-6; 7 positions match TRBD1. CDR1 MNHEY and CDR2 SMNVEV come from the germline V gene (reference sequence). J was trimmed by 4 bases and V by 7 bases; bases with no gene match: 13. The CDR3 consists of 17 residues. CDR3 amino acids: CASTREQGLSGANVLTF. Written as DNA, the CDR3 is TGTGCCAGCACACGTGAACAGGGGCTCTCGGGGGCCAACGTCCTGACTTTC.

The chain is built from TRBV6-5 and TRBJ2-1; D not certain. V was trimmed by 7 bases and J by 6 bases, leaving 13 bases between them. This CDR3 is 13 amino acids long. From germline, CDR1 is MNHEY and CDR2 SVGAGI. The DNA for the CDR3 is TGTGCCAGCATCAACTGGGGTAGCAATGAGCAGTTCTTC. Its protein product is CASINWGSNEQFF.

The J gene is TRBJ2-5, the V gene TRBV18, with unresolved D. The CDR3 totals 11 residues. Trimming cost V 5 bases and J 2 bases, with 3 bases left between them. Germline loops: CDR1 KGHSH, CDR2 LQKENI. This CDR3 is CASSNQETQYF. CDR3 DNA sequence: TGTGCCAGCTCAAATCAAGAGACCCAGTACTTC. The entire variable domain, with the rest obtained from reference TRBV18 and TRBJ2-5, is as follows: NAGVMQNPRHLVRRRGQEARLRCSPMKGHSHVYWYRQLPEEGLKFMVYLQKENIIDESGMPKERFSAEFPKEGPSILRIQQVVRGDSAAYFCASSNQETQYFGPGTRLLVL.

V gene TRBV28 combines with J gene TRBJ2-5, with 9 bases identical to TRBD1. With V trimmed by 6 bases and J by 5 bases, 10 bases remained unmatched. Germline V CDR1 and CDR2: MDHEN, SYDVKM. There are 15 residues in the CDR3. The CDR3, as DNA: TGTGCCAGCAGCGGGGCCGGACAGGGGCCGGAGACCCAGTACTTC. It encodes CASSGAGQGPETQYF. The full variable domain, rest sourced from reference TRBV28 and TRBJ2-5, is DVKVTQSSRYLVKRTGEKVFLECVQDMDHENMFWYRQDPGLGLRLIYFSYDVKMKEKGDIPEGYSVSREKKERFSLILESASTNQTSMYLCASSGAGQGPETQYFGPGTRLLVL.

The CDR3 sequence is CASSVAGTEWGGYTF. CDR3 in DNA: TGTGCCAGCAGCGTAGCTGGGACGGAGTGGGGTGGCTACACCTTC. The chain recombines TRBV9 with TRBJ1-2; maybe TRBD1 (5 bases). The CDR3 extends over 15 amino acids. Germline assignment: CDR1 SGDLS and CDR2 YYNGEE. Trimming left V 0 bases short and J 7 bases short, with 16 bases between.

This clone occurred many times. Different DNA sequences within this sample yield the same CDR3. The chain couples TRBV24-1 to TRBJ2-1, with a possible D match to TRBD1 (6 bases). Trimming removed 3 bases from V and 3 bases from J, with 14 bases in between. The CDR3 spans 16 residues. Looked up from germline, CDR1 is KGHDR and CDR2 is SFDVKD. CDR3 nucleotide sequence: TGTGCCACCAGTGATGGGACACCCCGTTACTACAATGAGCAGTTCTTC. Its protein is CATSDGTPRYYNEQFF.

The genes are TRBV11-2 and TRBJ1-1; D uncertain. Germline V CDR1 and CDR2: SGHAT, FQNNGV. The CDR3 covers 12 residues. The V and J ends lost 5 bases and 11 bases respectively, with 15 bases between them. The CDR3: CASSPNLTPAFF. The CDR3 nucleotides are TGTGCCAGCAGCCCCAATCTAACTCCGGCTTTCTTT.